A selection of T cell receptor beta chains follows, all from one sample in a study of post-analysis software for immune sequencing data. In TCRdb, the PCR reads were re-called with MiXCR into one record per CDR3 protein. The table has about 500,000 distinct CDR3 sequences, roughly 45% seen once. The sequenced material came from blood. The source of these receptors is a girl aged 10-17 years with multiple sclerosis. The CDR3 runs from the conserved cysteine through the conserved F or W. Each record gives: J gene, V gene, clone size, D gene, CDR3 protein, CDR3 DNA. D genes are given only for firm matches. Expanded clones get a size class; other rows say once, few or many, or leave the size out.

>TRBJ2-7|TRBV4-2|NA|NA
CASSQDLWVSNNYEQYF
TGTGCCAGCAGCCAAGATCTGTGGGTCTCAAATAACTACGAGCAGTACTTC
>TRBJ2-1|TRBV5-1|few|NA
CASSPTFSSSYNEQFF
TGCGCCAGCAGCCCTACGTTTTCCAGCTCCTACAATGAGCAGTTCTTC
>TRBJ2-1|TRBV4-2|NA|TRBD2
CASSLHTGTSGGGNEQFF
TGTGCCAGCAGCCTTCACACGGGAACTAGCGGAGGGGGGAATGAGCAGTTCTTC
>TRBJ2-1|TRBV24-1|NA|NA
CATSDLRGGNEQFF
TGTGCCACCAGTGATTTGCGAGGGGGCAATGAGCAGTTCTTC
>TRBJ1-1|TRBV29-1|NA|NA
CSVVAYEAFF
TGCAGCGTTGTGGCCTATGAGGCTTTCTTT
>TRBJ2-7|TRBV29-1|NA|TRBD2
CSVGRLAGPYEQYF
TGCAGCGTTGGGAGACTAGCGGGACCATACGAGCAGTACTTC
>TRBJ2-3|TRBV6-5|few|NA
CASSYQFPSTDTQYF
TGTGCCAGCAGTTACCAATTTCCTAGCACAGATACGCAGTATTTT
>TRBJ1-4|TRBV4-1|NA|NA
CASSQDRAATNEKLFF
TGCGCCAGCAGCCAAGATCGGGCGGCAACTAATGAAAAACTGTTTTTT
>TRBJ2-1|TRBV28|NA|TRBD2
CASRPRTSGSSNEQFF
TGTGCCAGCAGACCCCGGACTAGCGGGAGCTCTAACGAGCAGTTCTTC
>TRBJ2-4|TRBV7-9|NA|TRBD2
CASSLVAGGPKNIQYF
TGTGCCAGCAGCTTGGTAGCGGGAGGGCCGAAAAACATTCAGTACTTC
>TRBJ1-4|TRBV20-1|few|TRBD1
CSARDSVAEKLFF
TGCAGTGCTCGGGACAGTGTAGCTGAAAAACTGTTTTTT
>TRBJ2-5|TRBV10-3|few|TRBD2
CAISEVLAESVQYF
TGTGCCATCAGTGAGGTTCTAGCGGAATCGGTGCAGTACTTC
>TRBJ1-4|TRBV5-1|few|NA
CASSFSGVGKLFF
TGCGCCAGCAGCTTTTCAGGGGTGGGAAAACTGTTTTTT
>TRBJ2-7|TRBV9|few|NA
CASSVAPGAYEQYF
TGTGCCAGCAGCGTAGCCCCGGGGGCCTACGAGCAGTACTTC
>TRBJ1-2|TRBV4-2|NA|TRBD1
CASSQAGDRESYGYTF
TGTGCCAGCAGCCAAGCTGGGGACAGAGAGAGTTATGGCTACACCTTC
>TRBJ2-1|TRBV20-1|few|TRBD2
CSALAGSFYNEQFF
TGCAGTGCTCTAGCGGGGAGTTTCTACAATGAGCAGTTCTTC
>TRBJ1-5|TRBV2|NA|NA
CASNRVTVQPQHF
TGTGCCAGCAACAGGGTTACGGTTCAGCCCCAGCATTTT
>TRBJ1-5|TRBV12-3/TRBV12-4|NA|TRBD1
CASSSGGEYSNQPQHF
TGTGCCAGCAGTTCAGGGGGCGAATATAGCAATCAGCCCCAGCATTTT
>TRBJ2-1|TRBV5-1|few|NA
CASSWRETEQFF
TGCGCCAGCAGCTGGAGGGAGACTGAGCAGTTCTTC
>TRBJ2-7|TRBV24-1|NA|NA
CATSDPSLPAYEQYF
TGTGCCACCAGTGACCCGAGTCTACCGGCCTACGAGCAGTACTTC
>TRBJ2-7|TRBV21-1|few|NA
CASSKAGDTQYEQYF
TGTGCCAGCAGCAAAGCGGGGGACACCCAGTACGAGCAGTACTTC
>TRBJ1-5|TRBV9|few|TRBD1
CASSVDTGDQPQHF
TGTGCCAGCAGCGTAGATACAGGGGATCAGCCCCAGCATTTT
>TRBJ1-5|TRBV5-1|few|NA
CASSLDPSEPQHF
TGCGCCAGCAGCTTGGACCCCTCAGAGCCCCAGCATTTT
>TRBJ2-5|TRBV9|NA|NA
CASSVALSGQETQYF
TGTGCCAGCAGCGTAGCTCTCAGCGGCCAAGAGACCCAGTACTTC
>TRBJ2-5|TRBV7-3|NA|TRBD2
CASSLSGSQLETQYF
TGTGCCAGCAGCTTAAGCGGGAGTCAGCTAGAGACCCAGTACTTC
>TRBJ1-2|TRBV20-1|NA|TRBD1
CSARFWDRGRANYGYTF
TGCAGTGCTAGATTCTGGGACAGGGGACGAGCTAACTATGGCTACACCTTC
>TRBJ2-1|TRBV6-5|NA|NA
CASRQPAVYEQFF
TGTGCCAGCAGACAACCGGCTGTCTATGAGCAGTTCTTC
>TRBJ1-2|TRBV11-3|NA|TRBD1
CASSNRDSYGYTF
TGTGCCAGCAGCAACCGGGACAGCTATGGCTACACCTTC
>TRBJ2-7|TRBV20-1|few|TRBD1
CSAIRQGAEDEQYF
TGCAGTGCTATTAGACAGGGGGCAGAAGACGAGCAGTACTTC
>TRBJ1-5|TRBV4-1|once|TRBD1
CASSQQQGTRQPQHF
TGCGCCAGCAGCCAACAACAGGGGACGAGGCAGCCCCAGCATTTT
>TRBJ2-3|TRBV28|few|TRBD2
CASSLASGSWGQYF
TGTGCCAGCAGTTTGGCTAGCGGGAGTTGGGGGCAGTATTTT
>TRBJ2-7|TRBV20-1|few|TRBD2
CSAPPGRASGRGEQYF
TGCAGTGCACCCCCGGGCAGGGCTAGCGGGAGGGGCGAGCAGTACTTC
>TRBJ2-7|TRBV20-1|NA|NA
CSASPPALEQYF
TGCAGTGCTAGTCCGCCCGCCCTCGAGCAGTACTTC
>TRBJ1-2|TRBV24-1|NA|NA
CATSRAGDYGYTF
TGTGCCACCAGTAGGGCTGGAGACTATGGCTACACCTTC
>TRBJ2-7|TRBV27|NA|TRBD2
CGSSFNTGLAGVEQYF
TGTGGCAGCAGTTTCAATACGGGACTAGCGGGAGTCGAGCAGTACTTC
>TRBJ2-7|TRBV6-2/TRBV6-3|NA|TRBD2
CASNPGRASFEQYF
TGTGCCAGCAATCCCGGGAGGGCCAGCTTCGAGCAGTACTTC
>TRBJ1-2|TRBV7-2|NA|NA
CASSFSWTEDIYGYTF
TGTGCCAGCAGCTTTTCTTGGACAGAAGACATCTATGGCTACACCTTC
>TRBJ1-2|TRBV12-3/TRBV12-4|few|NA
CASSLSGLGYGYTF
TGTGCCAGCAGTTTAAGCGGTTTAGGCTATGGCTACACCTTC
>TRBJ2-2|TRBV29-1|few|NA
CSVRDATNTGELFF
TGCAGCGTCCGGGACGCTACCAACACCGGGGAGCTGTTTTTT
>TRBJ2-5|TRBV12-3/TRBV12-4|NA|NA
CASSFLRETQYF
TGTGCCAGCAGTTTCCTGCGGGAGACCCAGTACTTC
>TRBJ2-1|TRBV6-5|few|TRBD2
CASSYFRKGLAGEHNEQFF
TGTGCCAGCAGTTACTTTCGAAAGGGACTAGCGGGAGAACACAATGAGCAGTTCTTT
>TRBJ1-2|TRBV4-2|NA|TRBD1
CASSALGQTNYGYTF
TGTGCCAGCAGCGCCTTGGGACAGACCAACTATGGCTACACCTTC